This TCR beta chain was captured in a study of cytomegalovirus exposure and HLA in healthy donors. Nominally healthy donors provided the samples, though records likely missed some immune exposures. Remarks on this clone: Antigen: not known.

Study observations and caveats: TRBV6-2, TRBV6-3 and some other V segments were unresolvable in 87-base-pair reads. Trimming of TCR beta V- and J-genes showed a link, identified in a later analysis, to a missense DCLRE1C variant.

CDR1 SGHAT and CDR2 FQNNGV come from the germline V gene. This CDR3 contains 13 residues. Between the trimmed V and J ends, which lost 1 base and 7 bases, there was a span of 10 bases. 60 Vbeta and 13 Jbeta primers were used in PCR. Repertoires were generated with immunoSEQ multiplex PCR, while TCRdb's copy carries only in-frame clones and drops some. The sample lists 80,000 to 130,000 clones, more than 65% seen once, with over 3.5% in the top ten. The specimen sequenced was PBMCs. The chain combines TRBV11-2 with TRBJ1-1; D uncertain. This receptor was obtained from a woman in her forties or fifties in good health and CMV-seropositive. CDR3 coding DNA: TGTGCCAGCAGCTTAGGGCCCGGGAGTGAAGCTTTCTTT. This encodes CASSLGPGSEAFF.